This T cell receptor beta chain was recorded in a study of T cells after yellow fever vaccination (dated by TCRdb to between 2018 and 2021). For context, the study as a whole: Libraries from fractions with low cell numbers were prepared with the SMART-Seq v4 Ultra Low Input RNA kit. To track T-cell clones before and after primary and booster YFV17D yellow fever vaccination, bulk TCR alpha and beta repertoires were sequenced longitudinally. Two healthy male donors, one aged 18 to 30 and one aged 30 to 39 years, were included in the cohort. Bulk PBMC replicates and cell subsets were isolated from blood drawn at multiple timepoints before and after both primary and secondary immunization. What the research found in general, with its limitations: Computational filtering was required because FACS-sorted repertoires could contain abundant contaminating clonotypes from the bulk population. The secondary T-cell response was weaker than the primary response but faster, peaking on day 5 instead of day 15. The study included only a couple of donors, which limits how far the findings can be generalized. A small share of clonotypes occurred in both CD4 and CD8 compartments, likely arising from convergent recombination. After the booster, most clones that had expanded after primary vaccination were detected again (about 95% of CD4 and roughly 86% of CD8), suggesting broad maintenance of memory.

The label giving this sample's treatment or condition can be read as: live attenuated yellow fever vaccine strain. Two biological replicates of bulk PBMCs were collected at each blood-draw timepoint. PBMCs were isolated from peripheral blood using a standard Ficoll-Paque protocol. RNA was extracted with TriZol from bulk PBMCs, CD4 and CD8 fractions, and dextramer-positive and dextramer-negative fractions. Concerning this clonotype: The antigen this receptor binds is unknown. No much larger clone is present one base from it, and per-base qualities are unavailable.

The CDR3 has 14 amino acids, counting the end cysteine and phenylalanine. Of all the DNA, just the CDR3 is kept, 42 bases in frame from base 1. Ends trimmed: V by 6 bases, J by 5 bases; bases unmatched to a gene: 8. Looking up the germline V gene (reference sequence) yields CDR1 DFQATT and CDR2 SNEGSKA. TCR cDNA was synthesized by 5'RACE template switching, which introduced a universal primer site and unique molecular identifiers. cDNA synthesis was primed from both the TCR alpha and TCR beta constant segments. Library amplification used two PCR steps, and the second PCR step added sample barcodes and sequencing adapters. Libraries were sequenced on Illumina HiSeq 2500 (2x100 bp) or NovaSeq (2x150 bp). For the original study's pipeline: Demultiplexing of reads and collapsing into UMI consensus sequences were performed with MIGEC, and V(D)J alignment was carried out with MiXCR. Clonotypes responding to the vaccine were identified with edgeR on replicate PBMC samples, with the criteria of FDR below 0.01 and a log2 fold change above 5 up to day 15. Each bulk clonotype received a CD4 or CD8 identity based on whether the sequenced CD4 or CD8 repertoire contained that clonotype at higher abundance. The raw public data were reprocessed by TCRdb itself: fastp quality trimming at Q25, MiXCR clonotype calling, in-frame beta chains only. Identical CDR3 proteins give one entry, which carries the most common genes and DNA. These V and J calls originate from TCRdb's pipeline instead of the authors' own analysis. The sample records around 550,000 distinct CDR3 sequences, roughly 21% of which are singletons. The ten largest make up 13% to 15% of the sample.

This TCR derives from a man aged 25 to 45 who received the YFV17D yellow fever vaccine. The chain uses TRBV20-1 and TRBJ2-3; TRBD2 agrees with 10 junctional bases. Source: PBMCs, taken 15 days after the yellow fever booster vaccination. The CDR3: CSASLAGIVDTQYF. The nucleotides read TGCAGTGCGTCACTAGCGGGAATCGTAGATACGCAGTATTTT.